The rows below give T cell receptor beta chains drawn from one sample of a study of blood T cell repertoires in COVID-19. Profiling relied on immunoSEQ multiplex PCR, and the TCRdb table lists in-frame clones only, not all of them. This table has around 30,000 clones, over 85% appearing once. The specimen sequenced was peripheral blood. These receptor sequences come from a male donor with active COVID-19. Both conserved end residues are part of each CDR3. D genes are given only for firm matches. Rows give clone size only sometimes, using once, few, many, or a class for an expanded clone.

d_gene: TRBD2; abundance: once; v_gene: TRBV5-1; j_gene: TRBJ2-2; CDR3aa: CASSGSGGGTGELFF; CDR3nt: TGCGCCAGCAGCGGAAGCGGGGGAGGTACCGGGGAGCTGTTTTTT
d_gene: -; abundance: once; v_gene: TRBV7-9; j_gene: TRBJ1-2; CDR3aa: CASSLAGDGYTF; CDR3nt: TGTGCCAGCAGCTTAGCAGGGGATGGCTACACCTTC
d_gene: TRBD2; abundance: -; v_gene: TRBV7-2; j_gene: TRBJ2-2; CDR3aa: CASSLTTREGTGELFF; CDR3nt: TGTGCCAGCAGCTTAACGACTAGGGAGGGGACCGGGGAGCTGTTTTTT
d_gene: -; abundance: once; v_gene: TRBV5-4; j_gene: TRBJ2-1; CDR3aa: CASSYGRNAGNEQFF; CDR3nt: TGTGCCAGCAGCTACGGACGAAACGCGGGCAATGAGCAGTTCTTC
d_gene: TRBD1; abundance: -; v_gene: TRBV5-1; j_gene: TRBJ2-5; CDR3aa: CASSSLGTAPYQETQYF; CDR3nt: TGCGCCAGCAGCTCACTAGGGACAGCGCCCTACCAAGAGACCCAGTACTTC
d_gene: TRBD1; abundance: -; v_gene: TRBV19; j_gene: TRBJ1-2; CDR3aa: CASRTGESGYTF; CDR3nt: TGTGCCAGCCGGACAGGGGAGTCTGGCTACACCTTC
d_gene: TRBD2; abundance: -; v_gene: TRBV6-6; j_gene: TRBJ2-7; CDR3aa: CASTAGGLYEQYF; CDR3nt: TGTGCCAGCACAGCGGGGGGGTTATACGAGCAGTACTTC
d_gene: -; abundance: -; v_gene: TRBV11-3; j_gene: TRBJ1-5; CDR3aa: CASSLGMEGPQHF; CDR3nt: TGTGCCAGCAGCTTAGGGATGGAGGGGCCCCAGCATTTT
d_gene: -; abundance: once; v_gene: TRBV7-9; j_gene: TRBJ1-2; CDR3aa: CASSALARFNYGYTF; CDR3nt: TGTGCCAGCAGCGCTCTGGCCAGATTTAACTATGGCTACACCTTC
d_gene: -; abundance: -; v_gene: TRBV18; j_gene: TRBJ1-1; CDR3aa: CASQGDRATEAFF; CDR3nt: TGTGCCAGCCAAGGGGATCGGGCCACTGAAGCTTTCTTT
d_gene: -; abundance: -; v_gene: TRBV29-1; j_gene: TRBJ1-2; CDR3aa: CSVDDSSYGYTF; CDR3nt: TGCAGCGTCGATGACAGTTCCTATGGCTACACCTTC
d_gene: TRBD1; abundance: -; v_gene: TRBV18; j_gene: TRBJ2-2; CDR3aa: CASSPEQGAAGELFF; CDR3nt: TGTGCCAGCTCACCGGAACAGGGGGCAGCCGGGGAGCTGTTTTTT
d_gene: -; abundance: -; v_gene: TRBV7-2; j_gene: TRBJ1-4; CDR3aa: CASSLGGDGEKLFF; CDR3nt: TGTGCCAGCAGCTTAGGGGGCGATGGGGAAAAACTGTTTTTT
d_gene: TRBD1; abundance: -; v_gene: TRBV2; j_gene: TRBJ2-2; CDR3aa: CASSQGADTGELFF; CDR3nt: TGTGCCAGCAGTCAGGGGGCCGACACCGGGGAGCTGTTTTTT
d_gene: -; abundance: -; v_gene: TRBV7-3; j_gene: TRBJ2-3; CDR3aa: CASNTAGRSDTQYF; CDR3nt: TGTGCCAGCAACACGGCTGGGAGGTCCGATACGCAGTATTTT
d_gene: -; abundance: -; v_gene: TRBV19; j_gene: TRBJ1-2; CDR3aa: CASSNRDNRHTYGYTF; CDR3nt: TGTGCCAGTAGTAACCGGGACAATCGCCACACCTATGGCTACACCTTC
d_gene: -; abundance: -; v_gene: TRBV5-1; j_gene: TRBJ2-5; CDR3aa: CASSLNGGAGQETQYF; CDR3nt: TGCGCCAGCAGCTTGAACGGAGGAGCCGGACAAGAGACCCAGTACTTC
d_gene: -; abundance: -; v_gene: TRBV6-5; j_gene: TRBJ1-2; CDR3aa: CASSYRRTPYHGYTF; CDR3nt: TGTGCCAGCAGTTACAGAAGGACACCCTACCATGGCTACACCTTC
d_gene: TRBD1; abundance: -; v_gene: TRBV2; j_gene: TRBJ2-1; CDR3aa: CASSLSGGLNEQFF; CDR3nt: TGTGCCAGCAGTTTATCAGGGGGTCTCAATGAGCAGTTCTTC
d_gene: -; abundance: -; v_gene: TRBV16; j_gene: TRBJ1-5; CDR3aa: CASSQSRGGGPQHF; CDR3nt: TGTGCCAGCAGCCAATCTAGAGGGGGGGGGCCCCAGCATTTT
d_gene: -; abundance: -; v_gene: TRBV3-1/TRBV3-2; j_gene: TRBJ2-6; CDR3aa: CASSPFSGANVLTF; CDR3nt: TGTGCCAGCAGCCCCTTCTCTGGGGCCAACGTCCTGACTTTC
d_gene: -; abundance: -; v_gene: TRBV5-1; j_gene: TRBJ2-3; CDR3aa: CASSSLTRADTQYF; CDR3nt: TGCGCCAGCAGCTCCTTAACCCGGGCAGATACGCAGTATTTT
d_gene: TRBD1; abundance: -; v_gene: TRBV6-1; j_gene: TRBJ1-2; CDR3aa: CASSEFRGLYGYTF; CDR3nt: TGTGCCAGCAGTGAGTTTAGGGGGCTATATGGCTACACCTTC
d_gene: -; abundance: -; v_gene: TRBV11-2; j_gene: TRBJ2-7; CDR3aa: CASSLEGQTYEQYF; CDR3nt: TGTGCCAGCAGCTTAGAAGGACAAACCTACGAGCAGTACTTC
d_gene: TRBD1; abundance: -; v_gene: TRBV7-2; j_gene: TRBJ1-6; CDR3aa: CASSLALGTGIHSPLHF; CDR3nt: TGTGCCAGCAGCTTAGCGCTAGGGACAGGGATCCATTCACCCCTCCACTTT
d_gene: -; abundance: -; v_gene: TRBV9; j_gene: TRBJ2-2; CDR3aa: CASSVQGSTGELFF; CDR3nt: TGTGCCAGCAGCGTACAGGGAAGCACCGGGGAGCTGTTTTTT
d_gene: -; abundance: -; v_gene: TRBV5-1; j_gene: TRBJ1-2; CDR3aa: CASSPSQGSDNYGYTF; CDR3nt: TGCGCCAGCAGCCCATCTCAGGGTTCTGACAACTATGGCTACACCTTC
d_gene: TRBD2; abundance: -; v_gene: TRBV19; j_gene: TRBJ2-2; CDR3aa: CASIGGYLVGELFF; CDR3nt: TGTGCCAGTATCGGGGGGTATCTCGTCGGGGAGCTGTTTTTT
d_gene: -; abundance: -; v_gene: TRBV4-1; j_gene: TRBJ1-1; CDR3aa: CASSQETGMNTEAFF; CDR3nt: TGCGCCAGCAGCCAAGAGACAGGAATGAACACTGAAGCTTTCTTT
d_gene: -; abundance: -; v_gene: TRBV12-3/TRBV12-4; j_gene: TRBJ1-4; CDR3aa: CASSLGRKLFF; CDR3nt: TGTGCCAGCAGTTTAGGTCGGAAACTGTTTTTT
d_gene: TRBD1; abundance: -; v_gene: TRBV10-3; j_gene: TRBJ1-2; CDR3aa: CAISNPDRGQWGYTF; CDR3nt: TGTGCCATCAGCAACCCAGACAGGGGTCAGTGGGGCTACACCTTC
d_gene: -; abundance: -; v_gene: TRBV5-1; j_gene: TRBJ1-3; CDR3aa: CASSLIGGDLSGNTIYF; CDR3nt: TGCGCCAGCAGCTTGATTGGGGGCGATCTTTCTGGAAACACCATATATTTT
d_gene: -; abundance: -; v_gene: TRBV6-1; j_gene: TRBJ1-1; CDR3aa: CASSERRSVTEAFF; CDR3nt: TGTGCCAGCAGTGAGAGGCGGTCCGTCACTGAAGCTTTCTTT